This T cell receptor beta chain is drawn from a study of TIL therapy for anti-PD-1-resistant metastatic lung cancer. The immunoSEQ assay was v3. Sequencing depth was approximately 2 million read pairs for survey level, 5-6 million for deep. TCRdb keeps only in-frame clones here, not all; method: immunoSEQ multiplex PCR. The data hold more than 90,000 clones, with under 70% observed a single time. V lost 4 bases and J 3 bases, leaving 9 bases between the germline ends. This CDR3 is 13 amino acids long. From germline, CDR1 is MNHNY and CDR2 SVGAGI (reference sequence). The time point here: pre-treatment sample, taken before nivolumab and TIL therapy. Pleural nodules or supraclavicular lymph nodes made up most of the excised metastases sampled.

The chain is built from TRBV6-6 and TRBJ2-5, with D perhaps matching TRBD2 (6 bases). Sequenced material: tumor tissue, taken at baseline. The TCR comes from a person between 25 and 80 years old with non-small cell lung cancer. The CDR3 protein is CASSSRGKETQYF. CDR3 coding DNA: TGTGCCAGCAGTTCCCGGGGGAAAGAGACCCAGTACTTC.